This TCR beta chain comes out of a study of cytomegalovirus exposure and HLA in healthy donors. V lost 6 bases, J lost 1 base, and 5 bases stayed unmatched. The CDR3 covers 13 residues. CDR1 SQVTM and CDR2 ANQGSEA come from the germline V gene. It was with 60 Vbeta and 13 Jbeta primers that the PCR ran. Only in-frame clones appear in the TCRdb table, and some are missing; sequencing was by immunoSEQ multiplex PCR. The sample lists about 130,000 clones, around 70% occurring once. General observations from the study: CMV antigen specificity was confirmed in vitro for a few CMV-associated chains. Later analysis revealed greater clonal expansion in HLA-associated TCR beta chains than in equally common others.

Comments on this clone: As yet, its antigen is unknown.

The sample consisted of PBMCs. The rearrangement uses TRBV29-1 and TRBJ1-1; TRBD1 aligns across 7 bases. The source is a male donor in good health and CMV-seronegative. CDR3 nucleotide sequence: TGCAGCGTCGTGGGACAGCCGAACACTGAAGCTTTCTTT. Protein sequence: CSVVGQPNTEAFF.